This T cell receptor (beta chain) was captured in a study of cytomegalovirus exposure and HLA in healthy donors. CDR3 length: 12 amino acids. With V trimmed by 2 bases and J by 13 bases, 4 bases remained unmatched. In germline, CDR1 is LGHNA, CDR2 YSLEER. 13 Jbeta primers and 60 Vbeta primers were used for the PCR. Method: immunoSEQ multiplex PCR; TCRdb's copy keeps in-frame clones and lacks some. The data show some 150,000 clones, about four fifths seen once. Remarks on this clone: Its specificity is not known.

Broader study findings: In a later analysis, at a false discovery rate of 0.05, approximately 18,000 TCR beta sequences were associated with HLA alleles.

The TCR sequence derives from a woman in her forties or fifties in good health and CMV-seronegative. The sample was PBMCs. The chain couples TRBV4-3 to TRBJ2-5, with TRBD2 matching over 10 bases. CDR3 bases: TGCGCCAGCAGCCAACCAAGACTAGCGGGGTACTTC. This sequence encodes CASSQPRLAGYF.